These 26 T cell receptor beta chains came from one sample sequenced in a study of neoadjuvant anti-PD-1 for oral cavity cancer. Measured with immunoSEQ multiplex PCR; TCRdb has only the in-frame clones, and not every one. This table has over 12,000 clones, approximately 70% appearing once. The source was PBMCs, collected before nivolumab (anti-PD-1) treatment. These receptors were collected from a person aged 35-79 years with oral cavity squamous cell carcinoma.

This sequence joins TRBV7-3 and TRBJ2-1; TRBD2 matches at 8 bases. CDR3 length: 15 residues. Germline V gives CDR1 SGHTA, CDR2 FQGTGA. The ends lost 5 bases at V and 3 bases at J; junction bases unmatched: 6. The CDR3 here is CASSTGLGGYNEQFF. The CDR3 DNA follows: TGTGCCAGCAGCACGGGACTAGGTGGCTACAATGAGCAGTTCTTC.

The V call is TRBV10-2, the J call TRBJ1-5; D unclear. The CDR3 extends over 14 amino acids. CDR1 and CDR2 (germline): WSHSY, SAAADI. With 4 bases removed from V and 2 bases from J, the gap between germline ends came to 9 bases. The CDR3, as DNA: TGCGCCAGCAGTGTCCGGGGAGGCAATCAGCCCCAGCATTTT. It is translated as CASSVRGGNQPQHF.

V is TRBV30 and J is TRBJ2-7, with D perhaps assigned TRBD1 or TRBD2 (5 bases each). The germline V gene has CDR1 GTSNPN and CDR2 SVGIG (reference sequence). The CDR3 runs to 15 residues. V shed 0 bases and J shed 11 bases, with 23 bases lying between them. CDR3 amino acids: CAWSVQIGDRAEEYF. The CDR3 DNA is TGTGCCTGGAGTGTACAGATAGGGGACCGGGCAGAAGAGTACTTC.

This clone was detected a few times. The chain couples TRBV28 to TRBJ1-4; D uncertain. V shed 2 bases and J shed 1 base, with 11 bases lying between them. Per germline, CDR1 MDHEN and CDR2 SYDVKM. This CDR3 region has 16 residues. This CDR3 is CASSLEGMGTNEKLFF. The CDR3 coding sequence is TGTGCCAGCAGTTTAGAAGGGATGGGAACTAATGAAAAACTGTTTTTT.

CDR3 bases: TGTGCCTGGATGGGGGGTGCGGGAACGCAGTATTTT. Amino acids: CAWMGGAGTQYF. The rearrangement joins TRBV30 to TRBJ2-3; D is possibly TRBD2 (6 bases). The CDR3 runs to 12 residues. Per the germline V gene, CDR1 is GTSNPN and CDR2 is SVGIG (reference sequence). V was clipped by 4 bases and J by 9 bases, with 14 bases between them.

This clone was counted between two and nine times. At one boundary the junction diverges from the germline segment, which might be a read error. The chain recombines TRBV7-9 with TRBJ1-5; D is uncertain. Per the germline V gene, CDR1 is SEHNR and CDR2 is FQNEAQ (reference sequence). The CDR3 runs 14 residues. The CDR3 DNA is TGTGCCAGCAGCGTTATCACGAGCACTCAGCCCCAGCATTTT. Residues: CASSVITSTQPQHF.

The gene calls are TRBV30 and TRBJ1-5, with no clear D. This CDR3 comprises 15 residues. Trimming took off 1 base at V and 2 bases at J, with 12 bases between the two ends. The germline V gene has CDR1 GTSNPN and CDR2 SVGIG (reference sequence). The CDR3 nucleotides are TGTGCCTGGAGTGCCAAGGGTGCTGGCAATCAGCCCCAGCATTTT. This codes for CAWSAKGAGNQPQHF.

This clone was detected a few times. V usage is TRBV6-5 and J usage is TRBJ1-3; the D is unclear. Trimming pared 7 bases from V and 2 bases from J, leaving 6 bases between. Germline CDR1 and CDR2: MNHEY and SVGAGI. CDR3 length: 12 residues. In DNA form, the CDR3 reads TGTGCCAGCACGGGAACTGGAAACACCATATATTTT. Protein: CASTGTGNTIYF.

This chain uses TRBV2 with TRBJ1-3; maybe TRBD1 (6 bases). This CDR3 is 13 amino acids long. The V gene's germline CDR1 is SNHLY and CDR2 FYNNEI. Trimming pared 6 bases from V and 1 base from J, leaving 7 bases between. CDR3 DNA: TGTGCCAGCAGGGACAGATCTGGAAACACCATATATTTT. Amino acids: CASRDRSGNTIYF.

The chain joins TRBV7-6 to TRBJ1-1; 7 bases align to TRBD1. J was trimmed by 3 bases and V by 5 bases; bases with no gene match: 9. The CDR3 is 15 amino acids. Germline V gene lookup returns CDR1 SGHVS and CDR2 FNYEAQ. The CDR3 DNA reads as TGTGCCAGCAGCAACACCGGGACAGAACACACTGAAGCTTTCTTT. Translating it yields CASSNTGTEHTEAFF. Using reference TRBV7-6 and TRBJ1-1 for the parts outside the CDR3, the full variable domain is GAGVSQSPRYKVTKRGQDVALRCDPISGHVSLYWYRQALGQGPEFLTYFNYEAQQDKSGLPNDRFSAERPEGSISTLTIQRTEQRDSAMYRCASSNTGTEHTEAFFGQGTRLTVV.

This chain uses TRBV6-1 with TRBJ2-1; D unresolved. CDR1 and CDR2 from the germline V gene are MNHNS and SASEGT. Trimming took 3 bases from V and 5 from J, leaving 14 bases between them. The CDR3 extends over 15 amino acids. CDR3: CASSENPTIHNEQFF. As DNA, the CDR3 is TGTGCCAGCAGTGAGAATCCTACGATTCACAATGAGCAGTTCTTC.

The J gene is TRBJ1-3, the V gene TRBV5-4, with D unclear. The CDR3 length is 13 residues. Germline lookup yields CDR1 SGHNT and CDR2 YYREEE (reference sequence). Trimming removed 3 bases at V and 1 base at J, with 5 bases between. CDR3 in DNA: TGTGCCAGCAGCTATGGTTCTGGAAACACCATATATTTT. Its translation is CASSYGSGNTIYF. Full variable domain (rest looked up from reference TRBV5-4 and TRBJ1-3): ETGVTQSPTHLIKTRGQQVTLRCSSQSGHNTVSWYQQALGQGPQFIFQYYREEENGRGNFPPRFSGLQFPNYSSELNVNALELDDSALYLCASSYGSGNTIYFGEGSWLTVV.

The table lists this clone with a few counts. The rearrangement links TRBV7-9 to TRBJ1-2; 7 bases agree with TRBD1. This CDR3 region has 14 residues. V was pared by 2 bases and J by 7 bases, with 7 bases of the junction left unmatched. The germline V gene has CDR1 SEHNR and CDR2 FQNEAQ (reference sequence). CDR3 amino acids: CASSLQGGLPGYTF. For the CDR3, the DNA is TGTGCCAGCAGCTTACAGGGGGGGTTGCCTGGCTACACCTTC.

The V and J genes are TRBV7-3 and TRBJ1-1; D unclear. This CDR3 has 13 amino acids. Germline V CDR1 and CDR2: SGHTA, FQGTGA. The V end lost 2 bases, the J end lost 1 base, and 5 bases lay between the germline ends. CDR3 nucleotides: TGTGCCAGCAGCTTATATACGAACACTGAAGCTTTCTTT. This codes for CASSLYTNTEAFF.

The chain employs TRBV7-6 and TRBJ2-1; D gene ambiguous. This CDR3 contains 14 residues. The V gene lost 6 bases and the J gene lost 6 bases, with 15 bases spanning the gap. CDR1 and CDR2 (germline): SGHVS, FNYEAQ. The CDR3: CASSNVGWGNEQFF. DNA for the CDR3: TGTGCCAGCAGTAATGTGGGGTGGGGCAATGAGCAGTTCTTC.

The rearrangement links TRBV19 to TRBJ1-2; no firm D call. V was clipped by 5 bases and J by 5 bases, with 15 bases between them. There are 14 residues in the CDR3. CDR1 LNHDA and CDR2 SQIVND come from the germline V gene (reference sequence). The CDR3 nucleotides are TGTGCCAGTAGTCCAGACCGCCAACTGTATGGCTACACCTTC. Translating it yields CASSPDRQLYGYTF.

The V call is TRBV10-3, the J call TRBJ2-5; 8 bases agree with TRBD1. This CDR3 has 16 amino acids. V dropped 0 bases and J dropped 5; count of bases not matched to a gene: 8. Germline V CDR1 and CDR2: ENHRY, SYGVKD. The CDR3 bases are TGTGCCATCAGTGAGTCAGGAGACAGGGGATTGGAGACCCAGTACTTC. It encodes CAISESGDRGLETQYF.

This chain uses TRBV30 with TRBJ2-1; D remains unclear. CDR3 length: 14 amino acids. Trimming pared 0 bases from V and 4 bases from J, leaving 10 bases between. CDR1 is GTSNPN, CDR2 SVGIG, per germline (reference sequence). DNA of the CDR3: TGTGCCTGGAGTGTTCCTAGAAGGTACAATGAGCAGTTCTTC. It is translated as CAWSVPRRYNEQFF.

The CDR3 reads CASSRGQGADEQYF. The CDR3 DNA is TGCGCCAGCAGCCGGGGACAGGGGGCTGACGAGCAGTACTTC. V and J are TRBV5-1 and TRBJ2-7, with TRBD1 matching 12 bases. The CDR3 runs to 14 residues. V shed 4 bases, J shed 5 bases, and the junction held 4 bases outside the gene matches. CDR1 and CDR2 (germline): SGHRS, YFSETQ.

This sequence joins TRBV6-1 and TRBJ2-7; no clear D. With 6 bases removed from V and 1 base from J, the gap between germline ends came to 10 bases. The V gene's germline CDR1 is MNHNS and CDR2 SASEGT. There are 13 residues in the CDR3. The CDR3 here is CASSPSISYEQYF. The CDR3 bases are TGTGCCAGCAGCCCCTCCATATCCTACGAGCAGTACTTC.

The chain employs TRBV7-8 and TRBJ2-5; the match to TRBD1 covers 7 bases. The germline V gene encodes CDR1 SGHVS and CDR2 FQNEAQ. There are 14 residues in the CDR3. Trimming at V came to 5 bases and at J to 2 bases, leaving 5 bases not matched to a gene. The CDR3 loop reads CASSPQGRQETQYF. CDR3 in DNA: TGTGCCAGCAGCCCACAGGGGCGGCAAGAGACCCAGTACTTC.

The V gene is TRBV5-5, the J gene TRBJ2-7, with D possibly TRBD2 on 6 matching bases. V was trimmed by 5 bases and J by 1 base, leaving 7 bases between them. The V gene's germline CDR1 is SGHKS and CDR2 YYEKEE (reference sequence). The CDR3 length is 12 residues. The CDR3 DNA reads TGTGCCAGCAGTGGGACTTCCTACGAGCAGTACTTC. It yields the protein CASSGTSYEQYF.

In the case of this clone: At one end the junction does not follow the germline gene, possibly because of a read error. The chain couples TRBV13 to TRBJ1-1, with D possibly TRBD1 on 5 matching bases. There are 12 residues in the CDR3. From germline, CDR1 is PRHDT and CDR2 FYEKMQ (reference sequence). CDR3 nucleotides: TGTGCCAGCAGATTAGCAGGGACTGAAGCTTTCTTT. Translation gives CASRLAGTEAFF.

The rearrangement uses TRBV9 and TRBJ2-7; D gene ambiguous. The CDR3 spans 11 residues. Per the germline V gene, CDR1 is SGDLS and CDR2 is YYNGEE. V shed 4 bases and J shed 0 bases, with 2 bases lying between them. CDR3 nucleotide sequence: TGTGCCAGCAGCAACTCCTACGAGCAGTACTTC. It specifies CASSNSYEQYF.

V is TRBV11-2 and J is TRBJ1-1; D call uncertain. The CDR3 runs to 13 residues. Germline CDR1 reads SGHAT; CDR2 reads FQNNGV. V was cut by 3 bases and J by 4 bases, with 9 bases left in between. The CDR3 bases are TGTGCCAGCAGCTTTCAGGTGGGCACTGAAGCTTTCTTT. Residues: CASSFQVGTEAFF. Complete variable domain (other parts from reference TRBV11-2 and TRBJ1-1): EAGVAQSPRYKIIEKRQSVAFWCNPISGHATLYWYQQILGQGPKLLIQFQNNGVVDDSQLPKDRFSAERLKGVDSTLKIQPAKLEDSAVYLCASSFQVGTEAFFGQGTRLTVV.

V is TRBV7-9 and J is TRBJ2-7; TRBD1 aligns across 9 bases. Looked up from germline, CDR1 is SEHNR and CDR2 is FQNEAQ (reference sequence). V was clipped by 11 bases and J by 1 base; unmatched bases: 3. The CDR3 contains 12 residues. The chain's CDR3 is CAGGQGSYEQYF. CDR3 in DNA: TGTGCCGGAGGACAGGGGTCCTACGAGCAGTACTTC.